The present T cell receptor (beta chain) was sequenced within a study of monozygotic twins with inflammatory bowel disease. To note about this clonotype: Its antigen remains unknown.

Reprocessing the 5' RACE reads, TCRdb reports a single entry for every CDR3 protein and omits DNA. The ten top clones account for 2.8%, within a sample of around 150,000 distinct CDR3 sequences. This CDR3 region has 16 residues. Germline assignment: CDR1 MNHNS and CDR2 SASEGT. General observations from the study: Relative to healthy twins, IBD patients had fewer clonotypes in common with others, a gap that was especially apparent with disease activity. Whereas healthy co-twins had higher TCRbeta diversity (inverse Simpson), IBD patients had lower diversity.

The sample was blood. This chain links TRBV6-1 with TRBJ2-1. This TCR derives from a human donor with ulcerative colitis or Crohn's disease, or a healthy co-twin of an affected twin (not recorded which). The CDR3 sequence: CASSEEPRGSYNEQFF.